The rows below give T cell receptor beta chains drawn from one sample of a study of early T cells in non-severe SARS-CoV-2 infection. A single record per CDR3 protein comes from TCRdb applying MiXCR to the 5' RACE reads. The table records 60,000 to 75,000 distinct CDR3 sequences, 12% of them present only once. Sequencing was carried out using whole blood. All receptors come from an adult who was a healthcare worker with PCR-confirmed SARS-CoV-2 infection or an uninfected control (not recorded which). Both conserved end residues are trimmed from each CDR3. A D gene is named only where the DNA matches it firmly. Clone sizes are given selectively: once, few, many, or a class where the clone is expanded.

j_gene,abundance,d_gene,v_gene,len,CDR3aa
TRBJ2-7,few,TRBD1,TRBV29-1,10,SGATGQYEQY
TRBJ1-2,NA,NA,TRBV7-2,12,ASSLLGFTNGYT
TRBJ2-2,many,NA,TRBV18,12,ASSSQGNTGELF
TRBJ2-2,many,NA,TRBV19,15,ASSMRGSTPNTGELF
TRBJ2-7,few,NA,TRBV6-1,12,ASSEGGRDYEQY
TRBJ2-5,many,TRBD1,TRBV10-3,12,AISTTGARETQY
TRBJ2-1,NA,NA,TRBV7-2,10,ASSRPRDEQF
TRBJ2-7,NA,TRBD2,TRBV20-1,13,SAKDPGTSVHEQY
TRBJ2-5,many,TRBD2,TRBV10-2,12,ASCVGTSGETQY
TRBJ2-1,many,NA,TRBV12-3/TRBV12-4,13,ASSRRGSSYNEQF
TRBJ2-7,NA,TRBD1,TRBV11-3,13,ASSPGTVYWYEQY
TRBJ2-3,once,TRBD1,TRBV7-9,12,ASSQGDRVNTQY